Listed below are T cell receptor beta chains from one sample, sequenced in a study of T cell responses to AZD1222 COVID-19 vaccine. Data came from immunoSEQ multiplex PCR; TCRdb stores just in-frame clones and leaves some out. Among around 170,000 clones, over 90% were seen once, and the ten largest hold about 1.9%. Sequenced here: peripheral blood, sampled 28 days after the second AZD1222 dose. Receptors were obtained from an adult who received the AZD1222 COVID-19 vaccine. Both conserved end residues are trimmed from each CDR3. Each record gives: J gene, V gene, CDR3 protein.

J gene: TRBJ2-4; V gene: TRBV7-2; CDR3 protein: ASSLGVGFAKNIQY
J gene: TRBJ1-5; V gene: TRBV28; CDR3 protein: ASSDPSNQPQH
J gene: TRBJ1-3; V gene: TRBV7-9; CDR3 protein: ASSLDFGQGAGNTIY
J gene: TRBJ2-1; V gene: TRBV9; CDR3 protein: ASSPVGSSYNEQF
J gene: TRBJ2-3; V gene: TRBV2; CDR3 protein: AGGGLAESNPRTDTQY
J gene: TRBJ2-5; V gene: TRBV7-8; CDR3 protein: ASSLNSGYGETQY
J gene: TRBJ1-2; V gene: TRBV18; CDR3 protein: ASSPPRGNGYT
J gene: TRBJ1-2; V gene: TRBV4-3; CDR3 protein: ASSQVQGATNYGYT
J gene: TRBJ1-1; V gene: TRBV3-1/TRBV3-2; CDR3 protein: ASSQVGGQAF
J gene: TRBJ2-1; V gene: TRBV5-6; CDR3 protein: ASSLDVSSYNEQF
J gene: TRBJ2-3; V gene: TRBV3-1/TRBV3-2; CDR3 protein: ASSLTGAGDTQY